The T cell receptor beta chain described here comes from a study of cytomegalovirus exposure and HLA in healthy donors. Study-wide background: The same platform used for the 666 first-cohort repertoires was also used for the 100 to 150 validation repertoires, as a later analysis reported.

Some clones are missing from TCRdb's copy, which holds only in-frame ones; the method was immunoSEQ multiplex PCR. The table lists roughly 73,000 clones, approximately 95% of them singletons. General observations from the study: Diagnosis of cytomegalovirus status made by the classifier reportedly showed high specificity and sensitivity.

This CDR3 spans 14 amino acids. The J segment lost 3 bases and the V segment lost 6 bases, leaving 5 bases of the junction unmatched. Germline V gene sequence: CDR1 MNHEY, CDR2 SMNVEV (reference sequence). Worth noting for this clone: Its antigen is still unknown.

Sequencing was carried out using PBMCs. This sequence was found in a man between 18 and 35 years old in good health and CMV-seropositive. J is TRBJ2-7 and V is TRBV27; the match to TRBD1 covers 10 bases. The CDR3 bases are TGTGCCAGCAGGAGACAGGGGGCATACTACGAGCAGTACTTC. Protein: CASRRQGAYYEQYF.